These 22 T cell receptor beta chains came from one sample sequenced in a study of OX40 agonist ivuxolimab in advanced cancers. Sequenced by immunoSEQ multiplex PCR; TCRdb stores in-frame clones only, minus some. The profile shows under 200,000 clones, approximately 94% of them singletons. The sequencing used CD4+ or CD8+ T cells sorted from blood, collected in a trial of the OX40 agonist ivuxolimab. These TCRs come from an adult with an advanced solid tumor such as melanoma, head and neck, liver or kidney cancer.

CDR3 region: CASSYRLDPSTEAFF. The CDR3 region has the DNA TGTGCCAGCAGCTATCGCCTAGACCCCAGCACTGAAGCTTTCTTT. The gene calls are TRBV7-9 and TRBJ1-1, with no clear D. The CDR3 runs 15 residues. Per germline, CDR1 SEHNR and CDR2 FQNEAQ (reference sequence). V shed 4 bases and J shed 4 bases, with 16 bases lying between them.

The chain carries TRBV5-4 and TRBJ1-1; weak D call: TRBD1 (6 bases). V was trimmed by 0 bases and J by 10 bases, leaving 19 bases between them. The V gene's germline CDR1 is SGHNT and CDR2 YYREEE (reference sequence). The CDR3 covers 15 residues. The CDR3 region has the DNA TGTGCCAGCAGCTTGGATTTAGTGGGGGCGATTGGAGCTTTCTTT. Its protein product is CASSLDLVGAIGAFF. The whole variable domain, filled in from reference TRBV5-4 and TRBJ1-1, reads ETGVTQSPTHLIKTRGQQVTLRCSSQSGHNTVSWYQQALGQGPQFIFQYYREEENGRGNFPPRFSGLQFPNYSSELNVNALELDDSALYLCASSLDLVGAIGAFFGQGTRLTVV.

V and J are TRBV7-9 and TRBJ1-2, with 7 bases that match TRBD1. This CDR3 contains 14 residues. Losses at the gene ends were 3 bases for V and 1 base for J; bases not matched to a gene: 2. Germline assignment: CDR1 SEHNR and CDR2 FQNEAQ (reference sequence). CDR3 DNA: TGTGCCAGCAGCTTGGGACAGTATAACTATGGCTACACCTTC. As protein: CASSLGQYNYGYTF. Full variable domain (outside the CDR3, taken from reference TRBV7-9 and TRBJ1-2): DTGVSQNPRHKITKRGQNVTFRCDPISEHNRLYWYRQTLGQGPEFLTYFQNEAQLEKSRLLSDRFSAERPKGSFSTLEIQRTEQGDSAMYLCASSLGQYNYGYTFGSGTRLTVV.

The CDR3 sequence: CASSIWGRGQPQHF. The CDR3 DNA sequence: TGTGCCAGTAGTATCTGGGGGCGAGGTCAGCCCCAGCATTTT. The V and J genes are TRBV19 and TRBJ1-5; the D gene is possibly TRBD1 (6 bases). The V and J ends lost 3 bases and 6 bases respectively, with 12 bases between them. Germline CDR1 is LNHDA and CDR2 is SQIVND (reference sequence). The CDR3 totals 14 residues.

V and J are TRBV19 and TRBJ2-2; D remains unclear. Germline-derived CDR1 and CDR2 are LNHDA and SQIVND (reference sequence). The V and J ends lost 9 bases and 5 bases respectively, with 13 bases between them. This CDR3 is 13 amino acids long. CDR3 residues: CASRRHVTGELFF. The CDR3, as DNA: TGTGCCAGCCGGAGACACGTAACCGGGGAGCTGTTTTTT.

V gene TRBV11-2 combines with J gene TRBJ2-7; a weak D match, TRBD2 (7 bases). In germline, CDR1 is SGHAT, CDR2 FQNNGV. The CDR3 covers 13 residues. Trimming shortened V by 0 bases and J by 12 bases, and 15 bases separated the two germline ends. The CDR3 nucleotides are TGTGCCAGCAGCTTAGAGGCGGGGGCAGGGTTGTACTTC. Translating it yields CASSLEAGAGLYF.

Notes on this clone: The same CDR3 arises from other DNA sequences in this sample as well. The chain is built from TRBV18 and TRBJ2-5; D is uncertain. Germline V gene lookup returns CDR1 KGHSH and CDR2 LQKENI. The CDR3 loop spans 11 amino acids. Trimming stripped 1 base from V and 5 bases from J, with 2 bases between. The CDR3 nucleotides are TGTGCCAGCTCACCACAGGAGACCCAGTACTTC. Translating it yields CASSPQETQYF.

The chain joins TRBV7-9 to TRBJ2-7, with 13 positions matching TRBD2. The CDR3 totals 14 residues. CDR1 SEHNR and CDR2 FQNEAQ come from the germline V gene (reference sequence). J gave up 9 bases and V 5 bases, and 7 bases lay outside the gene matches. The CDR3 spells CASSLGLAGDAQYF. DNA of the CDR3: TGTGCCAGCAGCCTAGGACTAGCGGGGGACGCGCAGTACTTC.

This chain connects TRBV5-1 to TRBJ1-5; D remains unclear. Germline V gene lookup returns CDR1 SGHRS and CDR2 YFSETQ. V lost 7 bases, J lost 2 bases, and 16 bases lay in between. The CDR3 runs to 15 residues. CDR3 coding DNA: TGCGCCAGCTCACTGGACGTTGGGGGCAATCAGCCCCAGCATTTT. This translates into CASSLDVGGNQPQHF.

V is TRBV15 and J is TRBJ2-2; D is perhaps TRBD2 (6 bases). CDR1 and CDR2 from the germline V gene are LNHNV and YYDKDF (reference sequence). This CDR3 has 14 amino acids. V was cut by 0 bases and J by 6 bases, with 8 bases left in between. For the CDR3, the DNA is TGTGCCACCAGCAGAGAGCTAGCGCCCGGGGAGCTGTTTTTT. This codes for CATSRELAPGELFF.

The V gene is TRBV27, the J gene TRBJ2-1; 9 positions agree with TRBD2. The germline V gene encodes CDR1 MNHEY and CDR2 SMNVEV (reference sequence). The trim removed 11 bases at V and 4 bases at J, leaving 12 bases unmatched. There are 15 residues in the CDR3. CDR3 DNA: TGTGCCGCTGGGGCGCGGGAGGGCCGGTACAATGAGCAGTTCTTC. This codes for CAAGAREGRYNEQFF.

The gene calls are TRBV9 and TRBJ2-3; maybe TRBD2 (6 bases). The germline CDR1 and CDR2 sequences are SGDLS and YYNGEE. CDR3 size: 14 residues. Trimming cost V 2 bases and J 5 bases, with 12 bases left between them. The CDR3 here is CASSVRHGGDTQYF. CDR3 bases: TGTGCCAGCAGCGTGCGGCACGGGGGAGATACGCAGTATTTT.

The chain recombines TRBV30 with TRBJ1-2; D is uncertain. Germline lookup yields CDR1 GTSNPN and CDR2 SVGIG (reference sequence). V was cut by 8 bases and J by 8 bases, with 24 bases left in between. This CDR3 has 14 residues. The CDR3 DNA sequence: TGTGCCCTTCGACTCAACGTAAATTCGAGGGGCTACACCTTC. Translation gives CALRLNVNSRGYTF.

The chain combines TRBV7-2 with TRBJ2-7; perhaps TRBD1 as D (5 bases). Trimming pared 2 bases from V and 3 bases from J, leaving 11 bases between. The CDR3 has 14 amino acids. The germline CDR1 and CDR2 sequences are SGHTA and FQGNSA. CDR3 loop: CASSLSRTSYEQYF. The CDR3 DNA is TGTGCCAGCAGCTTATCGAGGACAAGCTACGAGCAGTACTTC.

The chain carries TRBV6-1 and TRBJ1-3; D perhaps matches TRBD1 (5 bases). Germline V gene sequence: CDR1 MNHNS, CDR2 SASEGT. V shed 5 bases and J shed 2 bases, with 10 bases lying between them. The CDR3 extends over 14 amino acids. The CDR3 protein is CASSTGETGNTIYF. DNA for the CDR3: TGTGCCAGCAGTACAGGAGAAACTGGAAACACCATATATTTT.

This sequence joins TRBV12-5 and TRBJ2-2; 13 bases fit TRBD2. Germline V gives CDR1 LGHNT, CDR2 FRNRAP. J gave up 5 bases and V 1 base, and 7 bases lay outside the gene matches. The CDR3 loop spans 18 amino acids. CDR3 in DNA: TGTGCTAGTGGTTTGGGTTGGGGACTAGCGGGACGAACCGGGGAGCTGTTTTTT. This sequence encodes CASGLGWGLAGRTGELFF. The full variable domain, completed using reference TRBV12-5 and TRBJ2-2, is DARVTQTPRHKVTEMGQEVTMRCQPILGHNTVFWYRQTMMQGLELLAYFRNRAPLDDSGMPKDRFSAEMPDATLATLKIQPSEPRDSAVYFCASGLGWGLAGRTGELFFGEGSRLTVL.

V usage is TRBV6-1 and J usage is TRBJ2-5, with D hard to call. The CDR3 sequence is 13 residues long. CDR1 and CDR2 (germline): MNHNS, SASEGT. V lost 4 bases to trimming and J lost 4 bases, with 10 bases between them. CDR3 sequence reads: CASSGRFGETQYF. CDR3 nucleotide sequence: TGTGCCAGCAGTGGTAGGTTCGGAGAGACCCAGTACTTC.

The rearrangement joins TRBV28 to TRBJ1-2; 7 nucleotides line up with TRBD1. The CDR3 covers 15 residues. J gave up 4 bases and V 2 bases, and 7 bases lay outside the gene matches. Germline assignment: CDR1 MDHEN and CDR2 SYDVKM. CDR3 sequence (DNA): TGTGCCAGCAGTTTAGGGAGGGGGCGCGGCTATGGCTACACCTTC. Amino acid sequence: CASSLGRGRGYGYTF.

This rearrangement joins TRBV5-1 to TRBJ1-1, with a tentative D call TRBD1 (6 bases). CDR3 length: 13 amino acids. V shed 3 bases and J shed 6 bases, with 12 bases lying between them. Per the germline V gene, CDR1 is SGHRS and CDR2 is YFSETQ. In DNA form, the CDR3 reads TGCGCCAGCAGCTCTAGGGGGGTGGCTGAAGCTTTCTTT. Translated: CASSSRGVAEAFF.

The CDR3 is CASSDQQQETQYF. DNA of the CDR3: TGTGCCAGCAGTGACCAGCAGCAAGAGACCCAGTACTTC. The V and J genes are TRBV25-1 and TRBJ2-5; no clear D. The CDR3 loop spans 13 amino acids. Deletions cut 3 bases from V and 2 bases from J, with 7 bases between. Looked up from germline, CDR1 is MGHDK and CDR2 is SYGVNS. The full variable domain, its missing parts supplied by reference TRBV25-1 and TRBJ2-5, is EADIYQTPRYLVIGTGKKITLECSQTMGHDKMYWYQQDPGMELHLIHYSYGVNSTEKGDLSSESTVSRIRTEHFPLTLESARPSHTSQYLCASSDQQQETQYFGPGTRLLVL.

The CDR3: CASRINRGDNSPLHF. As DNA, the CDR3 is TGTGCCAGCAGAATTAACAGGGGTGACAATTCACCCCTCCACTTT. The chain joins TRBV6-5 to TRBJ1-6; 7 positions agree with TRBD1. This CDR3 spans 15 amino acids. CDR1 and CDR2 (germline): MNHEY, SVGAGI. The V gene end was trimmed by 6 bases and the J gene end by 7 bases; junction bases not matched to a gene: 9.

The rearrangement links TRBV7-8 to TRBJ1-3, with D hard to call. The CDR3 is 15 residues long. Germline assignment: CDR1 SGHVS and CDR2 FQNEAQ. Trimming removed 5 bases at V and 6 bases at J, with 17 bases between. CDR3 protein: CASSRQRIRENTIYF. The CDR3 nucleotides read TGTGCCAGCAGCCGCCAGAGAATCCGAGAAAACACCATATATTTT.